The next 20 T cell receptor beta chains were all read from a single sample in a study of OX40 agonist ivuxolimab in advanced cancers. Clones were sequenced by immunoSEQ multiplex PCR, and TCRdb holds only the in-frame ones, with some missing. The sample holds some 99,000 clones, 80% to 95% seen once. The material sequenced was CD4+ or CD8+ T cells sorted from blood, taken in a trial of the OX40 agonist ivuxolimab. These receptors all stem from an adult with an advanced solid tumor such as melanoma, head and neck, liver or kidney cancer.

This chain connects TRBV19 to TRBJ2-1; no reliable D call. V was shortened by 9 bases and J by 5 bases, with 14 bases between the two germline ends. Germline values: CDR1 LNHDA, CDR2 SQIVND (reference sequence). This CDR3 is 13 amino acids long. In DNA form, the CDR3 reads TGTGCCAGCGCACTCAACATGGACAATGAGCAGTTCTTC. This gives the protein CASALNMDNEQFF.

In this sample, this clone turned up a few times. J is TRBJ2-7 and V is TRBV7-2; TRBD2 agrees at 10 bases. In germline, CDR1 is SGHTA, CDR2 FQGNSA. J gave up 3 bases and V 5 bases, and 4 bases lay outside the gene matches. This CDR3 is 14 amino acids long. The CDR3 nucleotides are TGTGCCAGCAGCCCGGCTAGCGGGGGCTACGAGCAGTACTTC. This gives the protein CASSPASGGYEQYF. Using reference TRBV7-2 and TRBJ2-7 for the parts outside the CDR3, the full variable domain is GAGVSQSPSNKVTEKGKDVELRCDPISGHTALYWYRQSLGQGLEFLIYFQGNSAPDKSGLPSDRFSAERTGGSVSTLTIQRTQQEDSAVYLCASSPASGGYEQYFGPGTRLTVT.

The chain carries TRBV7-2 and TRBJ1-2, with a possible D match to TRBD1 (5 bases). The CDR3 contains 18 residues. CDR1 SGHTA and CDR2 FQGNSA come from the germline V gene. Trimming removed 1 base at V and 0 bases at J, with 18 bases between. This CDR3 reads CASSLGGGDRSSNYGYTF. CDR3 coding DNA: TGTGCCAGCAGCTTAGGTGGCGGAGACAGATCTTCTAACTATGGCTACACCTTC. Based on the CDR3 plus reference TRBV7-2 and TRBJ1-2, the full variable domain is GAGVSQSPSNKVTEKGKDVELRCDPISGHTALYWYRQSLGQGLEFLIYFQGNSAPDKSGLPSDRFSAERTGGSVSTLTIQRTQQEDSAVYLCASSLGGGDRSSNYGYTFGSGTRLTVV.

V is TRBV6-5 and J is TRBJ2-3; a weak D match, TRBD2 (6 bases). The CDR3 spans 14 residues. Germline values: CDR1 MNHEY, CDR2 SVGAGI. V shed 5 bases and J shed 0 bases, with 9 bases lying between them. CDR3 amino acids: CASSPGLSTDTQYF. CDR3 coding DNA: TGTGCCAGCAGTCCGGGACTGAGCACAGATACGCAGTATTTT.

The chain couples TRBV30 to TRBJ2-7; the D is unclear. Germline V gene lookup returns CDR1 GTSNPN and CDR2 SVGIG (reference sequence). The CDR3 covers 14 residues. Deletions cut 3 bases from V and 0 bases from J, with 12 bases between. Here the CDR3 DNA reads TGTGCCTGGAGAACGAAGAAAAGCTCCTACGAGCAGTACTTC. Translation gives CAWRTKKSSYEQYF.

The genes are TRBV19 and TRBJ1-2; no clear D gene. Germline V gives CDR1 LNHDA, CDR2 SQIVND (reference sequence). CDR3 length: 13 residues. V was shortened by 8 bases and J by 0 bases, with 10 bases between the two germline ends. The DNA for the CDR3 is TGTGCCAGTTTTTCGTGGGCTAACTATGGCTACACCTTC. This sequence encodes CASFSWANYGYTF.

Only one count was recorded for this clone. The genes are TRBV19 and TRBJ2-5, with 8 bases matching TRBD1. V shed 3 bases and J 4 bases; nucleotides not matched to a gene: 7. Germline V gene sequence: CDR1 LNHDA, CDR2 SQIVND (reference sequence). The length of the CDR3 is 15 residues. The CDR3 here is CASSMAGGAGETQYF. The CDR3 DNA sequence: TGTGCCAGTAGTATGGCAGGGGGCGCGGGAGAGACCCAGTACTTC.

J is TRBJ1-2 and V is TRBV7-2; no reliable D call. The V and J ends lost 1 base and 2 bases respectively, with 14 bases between them. The CDR3 is made up of 16 amino acids. CDR1 SGHTA and CDR2 FQGNSA come from the germline V gene. The chain's CDR3 is CASSLGGGNGNYGYTF. The CDR3 DNA reads as TGTGCCAGCAGCTTAGGAGGCGGGAATGGGAACTATGGCTACACCTTC.

J is TRBJ1-1 and V is TRBV6-5, with no clear D. The CDR3 has 14 residues. V gave up 5 bases and J gave up 1 base, with 11 bases separating them. CDR1 and CDR2 (germline): MNHEY, SVGAGI. DNA for the CDR3: TGTGCCAGCAGTGAAACCCATGAGAACACTGAAGCTTTCTTT. Translation: CASSETHENTEAFF.

The chain is built from TRBV27 and TRBJ2-7; tentatively, D is TRBD2 (6 bases). Germline V lookup: CDR1 MNHEY, CDR2 SMNVEV (reference sequence). The CDR3 length is 15 residues. V shed 6 bases and J shed 2 bases, with 17 bases lying between them. In DNA form, the CDR3 reads TGTGCCAGCAGCTTCTCTGGGGGGATCCCCTACGAGCAGTACTTC. As protein: CASSFSGGIPYEQYF.

CDR3 DNA: TGTGCCAGCAGGTTTTACGGTATGGGTGGGACTAACTATGGCTACACCTTC. Residues: CASRFYGMGGTNYGYTF. The chain couples TRBV28 to TRBJ1-2; no reliable D call. Germline-derived CDR1 and CDR2 are MDHEN and SYDVKM. The CDR3 is 17 residues long. V dropped 6 bases and J dropped 0 bases, with 20 bases sitting between them.

CDR3 sequence: CASLARGAGYGYTF. In DNA, the CDR3 is TGTGCCAGCCTAGCTCGGGGGGCTGGCTATGGCTACACCTTC. The chain joins TRBV6-1 to TRBJ1-2, with a weak D call TRBD1 (6 bases). Germline V gene data show CDR1 as MNHNS and CDR2 as SASEGT. This CDR3 spans 14 amino acids. V lost 8 bases to trimming and J lost 4 bases, with 17 bases between them.

The chain carries TRBV11-3 and TRBJ2-7, with TRBD2 identical over 15 bases. The CDR3 contains 14 residues. Trimming cost V 6 bases and J 6 bases; bases outside gene matches: 3. Germline CDR1 and CDR2: SGHNT and YENEEA. This CDR3 is CASSLGLAGGEQYF. The CDR3 nucleotides are TGTGCCAGCAGTTTGGGACTAGCGGGAGGCGAGCAGTACTTC.

The rearrangement joins TRBV7-2 to TRBJ2-5, with 7 positions matching TRBD2. Germline V CDR1 and CDR2: SGHTA, FQGNSA. The CDR3 is made up of 15 amino acids. Trimming at V came to 5 bases and at J to 4 bases, leaving 10 bases not matched to a gene. CDR3 sequence: CASSRGGGRGETQYF. CDR3 DNA: TGTGCCAGCAGCCGTGGGGGAGGGCGGGGAGAGACCCAGTACTTC.

V usage is TRBV14 and J usage is TRBJ2-5; unclear D gene. The V end was cut by 1 base, the J end by 5 bases, with 8 bases between. The germline CDR1 and CDR2 sequences are SGHDN and FVKESK. The CDR3 contains 13 residues. CDR3 coding DNA: TGTGCCAGCAGCCAAGGGATGATGGAGACCCAGTACTTC. This encodes CASSQGMMETQYF.

This clone occurred once. The chain joins TRBV7-2 to TRBJ1-1; D gene ambiguous. This CDR3 has 15 residues. Deletions cut 0 bases from V and 5 bases from J, with 13 bases between. Germline loops: CDR1 SGHTA, CDR2 FQGNSA. CDR3 in DNA: TGTGCCAGCAGCTTAGCGCTGGTAAGAAATACTGAAGCTTTCTTT. It yields the protein CASSLALVRNTEAFF. Based on the CDR3 plus reference TRBV7-2 and TRBJ1-1, the full variable domain is GAGVSQSPSNKVTEKGKDVELRCDPISGHTALYWYRQSLGQGLEFLIYFQGNSAPDKSGLPSDRFSAERTGGSVSTLTIQRTQQEDSAVYLCASSLALVRNTEAFFGQGTRLTVV.

V is TRBV11-2 and J is TRBJ1-1, with D perhaps TRBD1 (5 bases). Per the germline V gene, CDR1 is SGHAT and CDR2 is FQNNGV. The CDR3 covers 14 residues. V was clipped by 2 bases and J by 7 bases, with 14 bases between them. As DNA, the CDR3 is TGTGCCAGCAGCTTATTGGTTCAGAGGGGTGAAGCTTTCTTT. It is translated as CASSLLVQRGEAFF.

The rearrangement links TRBV5-1 to TRBJ2-1, with 8 bases matching TRBD2. The CDR3 loop spans 15 amino acids. Germline-derived CDR1 and CDR2 are SGHRS and YFSETQ. With 1 base clipped from V and 9 bases from J, the junction kept 9 bases outside the gene matches. CDR3 protein: CASSLRLAGSLEQFF. CDR3 DNA: TGCGCCAGCAGCTTGAGGTTAGCGGGATCGCTTGAGCAGTTCTTC.

This clone was detected only once. The V call is TRBV4-2, the J call TRBJ1-1; the D gene is possibly TRBD1 (6 bases). The CDR3 extends over 15 amino acids. V shed 0 bases and J shed 8 bases, with 16 bases lying between them. The germline V gene has CDR1 LGHNA and CDR2 YNFKEQ. The CDR3: CASSQEPMEGGEAFF. The CDR3 region has the DNA TGTGCCAGCAGCCAAGAACCTATGGAGGGGGGGGAAGCTTTCTTT.

CDR3 in DNA: TGTGCCAGCAGTCCTCGGGGGGGACAGAACACCGGGGAGCTGTTTTTT. Encoded protein: CASSPRGGQNTGELFF. This chain uses TRBV9 with TRBJ2-2; 8 positions agree with TRBD2. V was pared by 5 bases and J by 1 base, with 7 bases of the junction left unmatched. The CDR3 runs to 16 residues. Germline V gives CDR1 SGDLS, CDR2 YYNGEE.